This TCR beta chain was profiled in a study of cytomegalovirus exposure and HLA in healthy donors. Study details: Early on, a data release was issued that held 85 million to 95 million unique TCRs from HLA-typed donors. Most donors, just over 80% of roughly 400 genotyped, fell in the Caucasian-associated ancestry cluster.

This clone was detected only a few times. 60 Vbeta and 13 Jbeta primers were used in PCR. Generated by immunoSEQ multiplex PCR, the TCRdb table keeps only in-frame clones and is missing some. The profile shows roughly 130,000 clones, about 66% of them singletons. The CDR3 has 12 residues. V was shortened by 4 bases and J by 0 bases, with 3 bases between the two germline ends. Germline CDR1 and CDR2: MNHEY and SVGAGI. The TCR originated in a male donor in good health and CMV-seronegative. The J gene is TRBJ1-1, the V gene TRBV6-5; D is unclear. Sequenced sample: PBMCs. For the CDR3, the DNA is TGTGCCAGCAGTTCGGTGAACACTGAAGCTTTCTTT. This codes for CASSSVNTEAFF.